Each of the 18 T cell receptor beta chains below was sequenced from the same sample in a study of a mutant IDH1 vaccine in newly diagnosed glioma. Regarding time point: baseline, week 1 (first vaccination visit). The treatment is: pre-vaccination baseline after standard-of-care therapy. The table came from immunoSEQ multiplex PCR; TCRdb's copy has only in-frame clones and leaves some out. The profile shows tens of thousands of clones, around 88% of them singletons. The sequencing here drew on peripheral blood mononuclear cells (PBMCs), taken from a glioma patient treated with radiotherapy, temozolomide or both. The origin of the receptors is a woman between 18 and 30 years old with glioma. Some clones in this sample may be carry-over from other donors' samples.

The sample holds a few counts of this clone. The CDR3 DNA follows: TGTGCCAGCAGTTACCCGCGGACAGGGACATTAATCAATCAGCCCCAGCATTTT. Protein sequence: CASSYPRTGTLINQPQHF. The chain is built from TRBV28 and TRBJ1-5; TRBD1 aligns across 8 bases. Trimming took 4 bases from V and 3 from J; bases not matched to a gene: 14. The CDR3 loop spans 18 amino acids. Germline V gene sequence: CDR1 MDHEN, CDR2 SYDVKM.

The sample holds one count of this clone. V and J are TRBV27 and TRBJ1-4; possible D gene TRBD1, 6 bases. CDR1 MNHEY and CDR2 SMNVEV come from the germline V gene (reference sequence). This CDR3 contains 16 residues. The V end was cut by 5 bases, the J end by 3 bases, with 16 bases between. DNA of the CDR3: TGTGCCAGCAGTGCACTCGGACAGCCGGCTAATGAAAAACTGTTTTTT. Amino acids: CASSALGQPANEKLFF.

This chain connects TRBV6-5 to TRBJ2-3; a weak D match, TRBD1 (5 bases). The length of the CDR3 is 14 residues. CDR1 and CDR2 from the germline V gene are MNHEY and SVGAGI. Trimming left V 0 bases short and J 2 bases short, with 6 bases between. CDR3 coding DNA: TGTGCCAGCAGTTACTCTGGGGCCACAGATACGCAGTATTTT. Translation gives CASSYSGATDTQYF.

V and J are TRBV30 and TRBJ1-6; D not resolved. The germline V gene has CDR1 GTSNPN and CDR2 SVGIG (reference sequence). The CDR3 is 15 residues long. Deletions cut 2 bases from V and 0 bases from J, with 8 bases between. Written as DNA, the CDR3 is TGTGCCTGGAGTCTTACAAGCTCCTATAATTCACCCCTCCACTTT. Amino acids: CAWSLTSSYNSPLHF.

This chain joins TRBV7-2 and TRBJ2-7; D possibly corresponds to TRBD1 (5 bases). Looked up from germline, CDR1 is SGHTA and CDR2 is FQGNSA. The V end was cut by 5 bases, the J end by 0 bases, with 23 bases between. The CDR3 is made up of 18 amino acids. The chain's CDR3 is CASSPTDSLLFSSYEQYF. The CDR3 coding sequence is TGTGCCAGCAGCCCTACCGACAGCTTACTCTTTTCCTCCTACGAGCAGTACTTC.

This clone was counted between two and nine times. The chain combines TRBV2 with TRBJ1-1; D call uncertain. The CDR3 has 15 amino acids. Germline V gene lookup returns CDR1 SNHLY and CDR2 FYNNEI. Trimming removed 5 bases at V and 3 bases at J, with 16 bases between. The CDR3 sequence: CASSQRADRYTEAFF. As DNA, the CDR3 is TGTGCCAGCAGTCAAAGAGCCGACCGGTACACTGAAGCTTTCTTT.

The chain recombines TRBV5-4 with TRBJ2-2, with 8 bases aligning to TRBD2. Germline V gene lookup returns CDR1 SGHNT and CDR2 YYREEE (reference sequence). The V and J ends lost 4 bases and 4 bases, in that order; junction bases with no gene match: 3. The CDR3 has 14 amino acids. In DNA form, the CDR3 reads TGTGCCAGCAGCCCTAGCGGGCCCACCGGGGAGCTGTTTTTT. As protein: CASSPSGPTGELFF.

The V call is TRBV4-3, the J call TRBJ2-3; D might be TRBD2 (7 bases). Per germline, CDR1 LGHNA and CDR2 YSLEER. V was trimmed by 1 base and J by 2 bases, leaving 19 bases between them. The CDR3 has 18 residues. This CDR3 reads CASSQGGWGGPTTDTQYF. In DNA form, the CDR3 reads TGCGCCAGCAGCCAAGGTGGTTGGGGGGGGCCTACCACAGATACGCAGTATTTT.

In this sample, this clone turned up a few times. This chain connects TRBV6-1 to TRBJ1-6; D may be TRBD1 (5 bases). Per the germline V gene, CDR1 is MNHNS and CDR2 is SASEGT. This CDR3 region has 13 residues. V lost 2 bases to trimming and J lost 11 bases, with 10 bases between them. CDR3 nucleotides: TGTGCCAGCAGTGAATCCCGGGACCCACCCCTCCACTTT. Translating gives CASSESRDPPLHF.

V and J are TRBV18 and TRBJ1-1; tentatively, D is TRBD1 (5 bases). In germline, CDR1 is KGHSH, CDR2 LQKENI. The CDR3 is 15 amino acids. Trimming cost V 1 base and J 1 base, with 10 bases left between them. The CDR3 nucleotides are TGTGCCAGCTCACCACGCGGGGCTGCGAACACTGAAGCTTTCTTT. It is translated as CASSPRGAANTEAFF.

The gene calls are TRBV15 and TRBJ1-5; 10 nucleotides line up with TRBD1. The V and J ends lost 7 bases and 6 bases, in that order; junction bases with no gene match: 6. This CDR3 is 14 amino acids long. Germline V gives CDR1 LNHNV, CDR2 YYDKDF (reference sequence). CDR3 sequence: CATTQDRGSQPQHF. The CDR3 DNA reads TGTGCCACCACCCAGGACAGGGGGAGTCAGCCCCAGCATTTT.

Only a few counts were recorded for this clone. The V and J genes are TRBV6-5 and TRBJ1-1; D is possibly TRBD1 (6 bases). Germline V gene sequence: CDR1 MNHEY, CDR2 SVGAGI. Trimming shortened V by 6 bases and J by 12 bases, and 20 bases separated the two germline ends. The CDR3 sequence is 13 residues long. CDR3 bases: TGTGCCAGCAGAGAACAGGGCACAGGCGAGTCTTTCTTT. Protein sequence: CASREQGTGESFF.

The rearrangement uses TRBV9 and TRBJ1-2, with 9 positions matching TRBD1. After removal of 3 bases from V and 4 bases from J, the junction contained 7 bases not matched to a gene. The CDR3 consists of 15 residues. Looked up from germline, CDR1 is SGDLS and CDR2 is YYNGEE. This CDR3 reads CASSATGGAIYGYTF. The DNA for the CDR3 is TGTGCCAGCAGCGCAACAGGGGGCGCAATCTATGGCTACACCTTC. The variable domain in full, completed from reference TRBV9 and TRBJ1-2, reads DSGVTQTPKHLITATGQRVTLRCSPRSGDLSVYWYQQSLDQGLQFLIQYYNGEERAKGNILERFSAQQFPDLHSELNLSSLELGDSALYFCASSATGGAIYGYTFGSGTRLTVV.

The chain recombines TRBV2 with TRBJ1-1, with D possibly being TRBD1 (5 bases). The CDR3 is 14 residues long. V lost 5 bases and J lost 4, with 14 bases in between. The V gene's germline CDR1 is SNHLY and CDR2 FYNNEI. The CDR3 nucleotides are TGTGCCAGCAGTAGGGACGGTTATTTCACTGAAGCTTTCTTT. Protein: CASSRDGYFTEAFF.

The rearrangement links TRBV12-5 to TRBJ1-2, with 11 nucleotides matching TRBD1. Germline assignment: CDR1 LGHNT and CDR2 FRNRAP. The CDR3 extends over 13 amino acids. Unmatched junction bases numbered 5, after V lost 5 bases and J lost 9 bases. CDR3 nucleotides: TGTGCTAGTGGTCCCGGGACAGGGGGGAGCTACACCTTC. Encoded protein: CASGPGTGGSYTF.

This clone came up once. This chain connects TRBV11-3 to TRBJ2-5; tentative D call: TRBD2 (5 bases). The CDR3 has 15 amino acids. CDR1 is SGHNT and CDR2 is YENEEA in the germline V gene. The germline V and J ends were trimmed by 1 base and 0 bases, with 9 bases remaining between them. The chain's CDR3 is CASSLAGSYQETQYF. The DNA for the CDR3 is TGTGCCAGCAGCTTAGCGGGATCGTACCAAGAGACCCAGTACTTC.

The chain is built from TRBV21-1 and TRBJ2-7; TRBD1 is taken as the D call from the table, unchecked against the DNA. TRBV21-1 is classified as a pseudogene. This CDR3 spans 14 amino acids. The CDR3 DNA reads as TGTGCCAGCAGCACCAGGGGACAGGCCTACGAGCAGTACTTC. This gives the protein CASSTRGQAYEQYF.

A word on this clone: The junction does not match germline at one end; this may be a read error. The genes are TRBV7-2 and TRBJ2-5; the match to TRBD2 covers 9 bases. The CDR3 consists of 18 residues. The germline CDR1 and CDR2 sequences are SGHTA and FQGNSA. This CDR3 is CASSLDTGLAGTRETQYF. In nucleotides, the CDR3 is TGTGCCAGCAGTTTAGACACGGGGCTAGCGGGGACCCGTGAGACCCAGTACTTC.